This TCR beta chain emerged from a study of blood T cell repertoires in COVID-19. Whole-study context: The United States, Italy and Spain provided the acute and convalescent COVID-19 samples. T cells, B-cell-depleted T cells, or PBMCs supplied cDNA or gDNA.

In the original workflow: Reference gene primer amplification yielded estimated nucleated cell counts. Repertoires were generated with immunoSEQ multiplex PCR, while TCRdb's copy carries only in-frame clones and drops some. D and trimming come from the DNA, and the V and J calls and clone size come from that table. The sample lists 250,000 to 350,000 clones, 83% occurring once. Sample: peripheral blood. The sequence came from a woman between 45 and 60 years old with acute or convalescent COVID-19.

CDR3 amino acids: CASSGRQGGSYNEQFF. CDR3 nucleotides: TGTGCCAGTAGTGGCCGACAGGGGGGCTCCTACAATGAGCAGTTCTTC. The J gene is TRBJ2-1, the V gene TRBV19, with 9 bases that match TRBD1. Trimming cost V 5 bases and J 0 bases; bases outside gene matches: 5. Germline CDR1 LNHDA, CDR2 SQIVND (reference sequence). This CDR3 has 16 amino acids.